This T cell receptor beta chain was captured in a study of early T cells in non-severe SARS-CoV-2 infection. One entry per CDR3 protein, called by TCRdb with MiXCR from the 5' RACE reads. This sample has roughly 40,000 distinct CDR3 sequences; over 4% occur once, and the top ten carry 4.5% to 5.5%. This clonotype was counted between two and nine times. Germline V CDR1 and CDR2: SNHLY, FYNNEI. V lost 5 bases and J 4 bases, leaving 9 bases between the germline ends. The CDR3 covers 13 residues. Material for sequencing was whole blood. The V gene is TRBV2, the J gene TRBJ1-5; the D gene is possibly TRBD1 (6 bases). This TCR came from an adult who was a healthcare worker with PCR-confirmed SARS-CoV-2 infection or an uninfected control (not recorded which). The CDR3 sequence is CASSQGTNQPQHF. The DNA of the CDR3 is TGTGCCAGCAGTCAGGGGACTAATCAGCCCCAGCATTTT.